A single sample is the source of the 11 T cell receptor beta chains below, sequenced in a study of vaccination effects on CD4 cells after COVID-19. These receptors have no identified antigens. With 9 to 11 days of culture completed, CD4+ T cells were isolated. The vaccine given was either BNT162b2 or mRNA-1273, in two doses. TCRdb's copy holds only in-frame clones and misses some; the assay was immunoSEQ multiplex PCR. There are over 9,000 clones in the sample; 65% to 80% occur only once, and approximately 10% lies in the top ten. The sequences come from CD4+ T cells from PBMCs cultured without peptide, collected after COVID-19 vaccination. The origin of the receptors is a human donor who received a COVID-19 vaccine.

Only one count was recorded for this clone. The rearrangement joins TRBV11-2 to TRBJ2-7; no clear D. This CDR3 has 16 amino acids. Trimming shortened V by 1 base and J by 3 bases, and 16 bases separated the two germline ends. From germline, CDR1 is SGHAT and CDR2 FQNNGV. The CDR3 region has the DNA TGTGCCAGCAGCTTAGCCCCCCCCTCGACTGGCTACGAGCAGTACTTC. Protein sequence: CASSLAPPSTGYEQYF.

This chain connects TRBV25-1 to TRBJ2-6; either TRBD1 or TRBD2 may supply D (5 bases each). The CDR3 length is 16 residues. The V gene's germline CDR1 is MGHDK and CDR2 SYGVNS. Trimming took off 8 bases at V and 4 bases at J, with 18 bases between the two ends. The CDR3 spells CASCPREGFGANVLTF. The CDR3 DNA follows: TGTGCCAGCTGCCCCCGAGAGGGGTTCGGGGCCAACGTCCTGACTTTC.

The rearrangement links TRBV30 to TRBJ2-1, with a possible D match to TRBD1 (6 bases). Germline V gene sequence: CDR1 GTSNPN, CDR2 SVGIG (reference sequence). The CDR3 covers 16 residues. Trimming took 0 bases from V and 2 from J, leaving 14 bases between them. The CDR3 spells CAWSVYWGQPYNEQFF. The CDR3 nucleotides read TGTGCCTGGAGTGTATACTGGGGACAACCCTACAATGAGCAGTTCTTC. The entire variable domain, with the rest obtained from reference TRBV30 and TRBJ2-1, is as follows: SQTIHQWPATLVQPVGSPLSLECTVEGTSNPNLYWYRQAAGRGLQLLFYSVGIGQISSEVPQNLSASRPQDRQFILSSKKLLLSDSGFYLCAWSVYWGQPYNEQFFGPGTRLTVL.

This chain connects TRBV10-2 to TRBJ1-6; 10 bases agree with TRBD1. Germline trimming cut 8 bases from V and 6 bases from J; bases unmatched to any gene: 4. CDR3 size: 14 residues. From germline, CDR1 is WSHSY and CDR2 SAAADI. The CDR3 here is CASGGQGGNSPLHF. DNA for the CDR3: TGCGCCAGCGGTGGACAGGGGGGTAATTCACCCCTCCACTTT.

This sequence joins TRBV5-1 and TRBJ1-1; the match to TRBD1 covers 8 bases. The CDR3 extends over 14 amino acids. V dropped 4 bases and J dropped 3; count of bases not matched to a gene: 5. Germline CDR1 SGHRS, CDR2 YFSETQ. DNA of the CDR3: TGCGCCAGCAGCGGACAGGGTTTGCACACTGAAGCTTTCTTT. Encoded protein: CASSGQGLHTEAFF. Looking up the rest from reference TRBV5-1 and TRBJ1-1 gives the full variable domain: KAGVTQTPRYLIKTRGQQVTLSCSPISGHRSVSWYQQTPGQGLQFLFEYFSETQRNKGNFPGRFSGRQFSNSRSEMNVSTLELGDSALYLCASSGQGLHTEAFFGQGTRLTVV.

This clone was observed a handful of times. This chain connects TRBV28 to TRBJ2-1; D not certain. With 7 bases removed from V and 0 bases from J, the gap between germline ends came to 13 bases. Per germline, CDR1 MDHEN and CDR2 SYDVKM. The CDR3 spans 15 residues. The CDR3 region is CASTLSHGSYNEQFF. CDR3 coding DNA: TGTGCCAGCACTTTGAGTCATGGCTCCTACAATGAGCAGTTCTTC.

This chain joins TRBV28 and TRBJ2-7, with unresolved D. This CDR3 is built from 16 residues. CDR1 MDHEN and CDR2 SYDVKM come from the germline V gene. Trimming shortened V by 5 bases and J by 1 base, and 18 bases separated the two germline ends. CDR3 residues: CASSLVGATASYEQYF. The CDR3 bases are TGTGCCAGCAGTCTCGTAGGTGCGACGGCGTCCTACGAGCAGTACTTC.

Only one count was recorded for this clone. The chain carries TRBV4-2 and TRBJ2-7, with a weak D call TRBD2 (5 bases). In germline, CDR1 is LGHNA, CDR2 YNFKEQ. There are 16 residues in the CDR3. Trimming removed 2 bases from V and 3 bases from J, with 17 bases in between. CDR3 bases: TGTGCCAGCAGCCAATCTCTGGGAGATTCCCACTACGAGCAGTACTTC. Residues: CASSQSLGDSHYEQYF.

The chain uses TRBV12-1 and TRBJ2-1; the D segment call TRBD1 is taken from the table without a DNA check. TRBV12-1 is an annotated pseudogene. CDR3 length: 16 amino acids. The CDR3 nucleotides read TGTGCCAGCCCCCTCCCCCAGGGTCCCCCCTACAATGAGCAGTTCTTC. Amino acid sequence: CASPLPQGPPYNEQFF.

This chain connects TRBV7-9 to TRBJ1-4; no definite D call. CDR1 is SEHNR, CDR2 FQNEAQ, per germline (reference sequence). V lost 4 bases and J lost 1, with 16 bases in between. CDR3 length: 17 amino acids. Here the CDR3 reads CASSWAAPGQTNEKLFF. DNA for the CDR3: TGTGCCAGCAGCTGGGCAGCTCCGGGTCAAACTAATGAAAAACTGTTTTTT.

The chain couples TRBV6-5 to TRBJ2-3, with D maybe TRBD1 (5 bases). Germline V lookup: CDR1 MNHEY, CDR2 SVGAGI. The CDR3 consists of 15 residues. V was shortened by 0 bases and J by 3 bases, with 10 bases between the two germline ends. The CDR3 DNA follows: TGTGCCAGCAGTTACTCGGCCAGGGTGACAGATACGCAGTATTTT. It encodes CASSYSARVTDTQYF.